This TCR beta chain derives from a study of shared clonotypes between healthy human individuals. In this sample, this clone turned up a few times. The antigen is not known. CD45RO-negative cells were positively selected for CCR7, leaving out terminally differentiated effector memory CD45RA+ cells. Healthy adults negative for HIV, lacking recent acute infections or vaccinations, served as donors. The donors were all Caucasian adults (living in Nashville, Tennessee). Assay execution proceeded at the deep level. The assay was immunoSEQ multiplex PCR, and TCRdb's table has in-frame clones only and misses some. The table lists about 2 million clones, about 95% of them singletons, with more than 0.95% in the top ten. Regarding the study as a whole: The small donor group covered limited genetic and exposure diversity.

In germline, CDR1 is SEHNR, CDR2 FQNEAQ (reference sequence). CDR3 size: 14 residues. The ends lost 6 bases at V and 8 bases at J; junction bases unmatched: 6. Material: naive CD8+ T cells sorted from blood. The sequence was obtained from a man aged 18 to 30 in good health. The chain is built from TRBV7-9 and TRBJ1-6, with 8 bases lining up with TRBD1. DNA for the CDR3: TGTGCCAGCAGTCCTACAGGGGGGGATTCACCCCTCCACTTT. It is translated as CASSPTGGDSPLHF.